Listed here are 12 T cell receptor beta chains from one sample, sequenced in a study of blood T cell repertoires in COVID-19. Data came from immunoSEQ multiplex PCR; TCRdb stores just in-frame clones and leaves some out. The sample records hundreds of thousands of clones, 75% to 85% being singletons. Input material: PBMCs or T cells enriched from blood (not recorded which). The receptors were sampled from a man between 25 and 39 years old with acute COVID-19.

This clone was seen once. CDR3 amino acids: CASSPSGTRTQYF. DNA for the CDR3: TGTGCCAGCAGCCCATCCGGGACAAGGACGCAGTATTTT. V and J are TRBV11-3 and TRBJ2-3; maybe TRBD1 (6 bases). Germline V gene lookup returns CDR1 SGHNT and CDR2 YENEEA. V was pared by 5 bases and J by 9 bases, with 15 bases between. The CDR3 extends over 13 amino acids.

The V call is TRBV27, the J call TRBJ1-2; D is uncertain. Trimming removed 7 bases from V and 8 bases from J, with 5 bases in between. Germline lookup yields CDR1 MNHEY and CDR2 SMNVEV (reference sequence). CDR3 length: 9 amino acids. DNA for the CDR3: TGTGCCAGCAAGCGAGGCTACACCTTC. This translates into CASKRGYTF.

This clone was counted once. The gene calls are TRBV27 and TRBJ1-5; 11 positions match TRBD1. This CDR3 has 15 residues. Germline V gene lookup returns CDR1 MNHEY and CDR2 SMNVEV (reference sequence). This CDR3 is CATKRTGGWGQPQHF. As DNA, the CDR3 is TGTGCTACAAAGCGGACAGGGGGCTGGGGTCAGCCCCAGCATTTT.

This clone has more than one count but fewer than ten. V usage is TRBV3-1 (or the pseudogene TRBV3-2) and J usage is TRBJ1-1; D gene ambiguous. Germline-derived CDR1 and CDR2 are LGHDT and YNNKEL (reference sequence). With 1 base removed from V and 1 base from J, the gap between germline ends came to 7 bases. This CDR3 contains 14 residues. Written as DNA, the CDR3 is TGTGCCAGCAGCCAAGTAGCCCCGAACACTGAAGCTTTCTTT. Its translation is CASSQVAPNTEAFF.

The chain combines TRBV28 with TRBJ1-1; perhaps TRBD1 as D (6 bases). Germline V gene data show CDR1 as MDHEN and CDR2 as SYDVKM. Trimming left V 3 bases short and J 0 bases short, with 11 bases between. The CDR3 runs to 15 residues. The CDR3 protein is CASSFNRDLNTEAFF. The CDR3 DNA is TGTGCCAGCAGTTTCAACAGGGACCTGAACACTGAAGCTTTCTTT.

In its sample, this clone was seen a few times. The chain is built from TRBV9 and TRBJ2-1; 10 positions agree with TRBD1. V was pared by 3 bases and J by 7 bases, with 4 bases of the junction left unmatched. In germline, CDR1 is SGDLS, CDR2 YYNGEE. The CDR3 has 14 residues. The CDR3 DNA is TGTGCCAGCAGCGAGACAGGGGGCAAGAATGAGCAGTTCTTC. This encodes CASSETGGKNEQFF.

The V call is TRBV2, the J call TRBJ2-1, with D maybe TRBD1 (6 bases). V dropped 4 bases and J dropped 5 bases, with 15 bases sitting between them. CDR1 and CDR2 (germline): SNHLY, FYNNEI. The length of the CDR3 is 15 residues. The CDR3 spells CASSVDRWSNNEQFF. CDR3 bases: TGTGCCAGCAGTGTCGACAGGTGGTCAAACAATGAGCAGTTCTTC.

V usage is TRBV11-2 and J usage is TRBJ1-4; 8 bases map to TRBD1. The V segment lost 6 bases and the J segment 3 bases; nucleotides outside the gene matches: 3. Germline V gives CDR1 SGHAT, CDR2 FQNNGV. The CDR3 runs to 14 residues. The CDR3 spells CASRYRGANEKLFF. CDR3 coding DNA: TGTGCCAGCAGGTACAGGGGGGCTAATGAAAAACTGTTTTTT.

The genes are TRBV12-5 and TRBJ2-5; D might be TRBD2 (5 bases). Trimming stripped 3 bases from V and 5 bases from J, with 10 bases between. Germline loops: CDR1 LGHNT, CDR2 FRNRAP. The CDR3 length is 13 residues. CDR3 region: CASGFSTGETQYF. CDR3 bases: TGTGCTAGTGGTTTTTCGACGGGGGAGACCCAGTACTTC.

V gene TRBV24-1 combines with J gene TRBJ2-5; 12 bases align to TRBD1. Losses at the gene ends were 7 bases for V and 4 bases for J; bases not matched to a gene: 12. In germline, CDR1 is KGHDR, CDR2 SFDVKD. There are 17 residues in the CDR3. CDR3 sequence reads: CATSSGQGAMVGETQYF. The CDR3 DNA follows: TGTGCCACCAGCTCGGGACAGGGGGCTATGGTAGGAGAGACCCAGTACTTC.

The gene calls are TRBV19 and TRBJ1-5; D remains ambiguous. The V gene lost 5 bases and the J gene lost 9 bases, with 14 bases spanning the gap. There are 13 residues in the CDR3. CDR1 is LNHDA, CDR2 SQIVND, per germline (reference sequence). The CDR3 region is CASSLTADLPQHF. CDR3 nucleotide sequence: TGTGCCAGTAGTTTGACGGCGGATCTGCCCCAGCATTTT.

The DNA of the CDR3 is TGCAGCGTTGGGACAGGGAGGTTGGATCAGCCCCAGCATTTT. It translates to CSVGTGRLDQPQHF. The chain has TRBV29-1 and TRBJ1-5; TRBD1 matches at 8 bases. J gave up 5 bases and V 4 bases, and 7 bases lay outside the gene matches. The CDR3 runs 14 residues. CDR1 and CDR2 from the germline V gene are SQVTM and ANQGSEA.